This TCR beta chain originates from a study of a mutant IDH1 vaccine in newly diagnosed glioma. About the research overall: The therapy given earlier, which was standard therapy, consisted of radiotherapy, temozolomide, or both, and most of the patients received both.

Remarks on this clone: Antigen specificity is unknown.

The data were produced by immunoSEQ multiplex PCR, yet TCRdb's version contains in-frame clones alone and is incomplete. The sample includes about 27,000 clones, roughly 76% seen only once; the top ten take roughly 8%. Sample time point: week 35, safety follow-up. Every single dose of the vaccine, 300 ug of mutant IDH1 20-mer peptide, came with topical imiquimod. CDR1 and CDR2 (germline): SGHNT, YYREEE (reference sequence). Deletions cut 0 bases from V and 3 bases from J, with 7 bases between. This CDR3 has 14 residues. The TCR comes from a man aged 50 to 59 with glioma. The gene calls are TRBV5-4 and TRBJ1-5, with a possible D match to TRBD1 (5 bases). Specimen: PBMCs, collected from a glioma patient whose treatment included an IDH1 peptide vaccine. The CDR3 region is CASSLGGFNQPQHF. Written as DNA, the CDR3 is TGTGCCAGCAGCTTGGGGGGGTTCAATCAGCCCCAGCATTTT.